This T cell receptor beta chain was recorded in a study of T cell repertoires in cytomegalovirus infection. The wider study: Recently identified HLA-C-restricted CMV epitopes and well-studied HLA-B-restricted CMV epitopes were used by the study. Both a matching HLA type and CMV infection were indicated by public TCR beta signatures.

The CDR3 extends over 17 amino acids. CDR1 is MNHNS, CDR2 SASEGT, per germline. Losses at the gene ends were 6 bases for V and 0 bases for J; bases not matched to a gene: 10. The study, taken as a whole, reports: CMV-specific TCR beta clonotypes restricted by HLA-C were the ones dominating the ex vivo response. Carriers of CMV and the relevant HLA type were discriminated by public TCR beta frequency.

Comment on this clonotype: What it binds is not known.

TCRdb analysed the reads with MiXCR anew, one entry per CDR3 protein. The sample gives hundreds of thousands of distinct CDR3 sequences, about 33% of which show up once; around an eighth is in the top ten. This sample comprised cultured CD8+ T cells from PBMCs, obtained from culture after CMV antigen stimulation. J is TRBJ2-2 and V is TRBV6-1; the match to TRBD2 covers 7 bases. This TCR came from a human donor in good health (CMV status not recorded). Some clones in this sample may be carry-over from other donors' samples. The CDR3 reads CASSKLGGRANTGELFF. CDR3 coding DNA: TGTGCCAGCAGCAAGTTGGGGGGGAGGGCGAACACCGGGGAGCTGTTTTTT.